This T cell receptor (beta chain) came from a study of cytotoxic CD8 clonotypes in ibrutinib-treated CLL (dated by TCRdb to the early 2020s). Looking at the study overall: The cohort was composed of around twelve relapsed/refractory and around 15 treatment-naive patients; IGHV unmutated status was identified in around 17 patients. Partial responses were observed in 24 patients and complete responses in 2; after a median follow-up of 68 months, remission was maintained in 15 or so patients and progression was observed in approximately 12. Samples at response were collected after a median of about 13 months of treatment, with a range of about 6 to 36 months. Samples averaged around 280,000 productive templates and 90,000 to 100,000 productive rearrangements. Longitudinal samples were obtainable from about 30% of the roughly 90 participants in the trial. Cryopreserved peripheral blood mononuclear cells were collected at three points: before therapy, at response, and at either sustained remission or disease progression. Patients were still on ibrutinib when every remission and progressive disease sample was collected.

What the time point label conveys for this sample: 20 to 25 months on ibrutinib. For TCR beta library preparation, approximately 2 micrograms of genomic DNA were extracted from the cryopreserved PBMCs. Longitudinal blood samples from CLL patients on ibrutinib monotherapy underwent high-throughput TCR beta sequencing. The patients took part in an open-label, single-center phase 2 trial of ibrutinib monotherapy. On this clone: It lacks a known antigen. No much larger clone is present one base from it, and per-base qualities are unavailable.

What the authors observed across the whole study: Clonality rose at ibrutinib response, remained stable during sustained remission, and dropped back toward baseline at progression. Public clonotypes were rare and either shrank or stayed stable during treatment, and the rise in clonality at ibrutinib response reflected expansion of private clonotypes. Baseline clonality was found to be higher than that of age-matched healthy donors and was strongly correlated with circulating CD8+ T-cell counts. Sustained-remission and progressing patients did not have matched sampling times, and lymph node repertoires were not examined.

Each clonotype received, on average, about 10x coverage in deep resolution sequencing performed on a MiSeq, where the target depth lay between 1 in 1 million and 1 in 200,000 T cells. The immunoSEQ hsTCRB Kit was used to generate TCR beta libraries. Per the original workflow: ImmunoSEQ Data Assistant and ImmunoSEQ Analyzer were used for data analysis, and V, D and J genes were assigned according to IMGT definitions. Clonality, which ranges from 0 to 1, was calculated as one minus the normalized Shannon entropy of productive rearrangement frequencies. Only overrepresented clonotypes making up at least 0.05% of each patient's repertoire were included in the public clonotype analysis. Roughly 13 age-matched healthy donor repertoires from immuneACCESS were used as controls for clonality. TCRdb took this table from immuneACCESS and kept in-frame rearrangements with V and J called. Such tables lack part of the clones; where checked against another copy, unresolved V genes explain under half of the gap, and the rest is unexplained. D and trimming come from the DNA, and the V and J calls and clone size come from that table. The sample table lists about 160,000 clones, about 84% of them with a count of one. The ten largest clones capture about 4.5% of the sample.

This sequence was found in a human donor with chronic lymphocytic leukemia. The sample was PBMCs, taken after 24 months of ibrutinib treatment.

The CDR3 in this case is CASSLLLAGGKDTQYF. The nucleotide sequence reads TGTGCCAGCAGCTTACTCCTAGCGGGGGGGAAAGATACGCAGTATTTT. This chain joins TRBV7-9 to TRBJ2-3, and 12 bases in between align with TRBD2. Spanning cysteine to phenylalanine, the CDR3 consists of 16 amino acids. Kept here is only the CDR3 DNA, which spans 48 bases and is read in frame from base 1. The germline V gene (reference sequence) sets CDR1 to SEHNR and CDR2 to FQNEAQ. The germline V and J ends show losses of 2 bases and 5 bases respectively, and no gene match explains 5 bases of the junction.